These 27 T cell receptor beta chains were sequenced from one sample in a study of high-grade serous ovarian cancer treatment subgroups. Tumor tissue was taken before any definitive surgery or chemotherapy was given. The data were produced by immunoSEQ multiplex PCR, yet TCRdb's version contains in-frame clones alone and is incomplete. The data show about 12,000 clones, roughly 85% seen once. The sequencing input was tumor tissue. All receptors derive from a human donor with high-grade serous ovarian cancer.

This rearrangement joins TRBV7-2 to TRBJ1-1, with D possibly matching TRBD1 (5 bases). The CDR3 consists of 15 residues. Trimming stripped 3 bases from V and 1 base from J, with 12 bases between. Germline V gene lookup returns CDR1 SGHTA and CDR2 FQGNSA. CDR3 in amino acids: CASSLRAGRNTEAFF. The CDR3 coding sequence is TGTGCCAGCAGCTTGCGGGCAGGGAGGAACACTGAAGCTTTCTTT.

CDR3 protein: CATLDNAAAYEQYF. The DNA of the CDR3 is TGTGCCACCTTAGACAACGCGGCTGCCTACGAGCAGTACTTC. The J gene is TRBJ2-7, the V gene TRBV28; D is unclear. Germline loops: CDR1 MDHEN, CDR2 SYDVKM. The germline V and J ends were trimmed by 10 bases and 2 bases, with 18 bases remaining between them. The CDR3 runs 14 residues.

CDR3 residues: CASSFKGNGYTF. In DNA form, the CDR3 reads TGTGCCAGCAGTTTCAAGGGGAACGGCTACACCTTC. This sequence joins TRBV6-6 and TRBJ1-2; tentatively, D is TRBD1 (5 bases). The germline V gene has CDR1 MNHNY and CDR2 SVGAGI (reference sequence). CDR3 length: 12 residues. Trimming took off 4 bases at V and 8 bases at J, with 11 bases between the two ends.

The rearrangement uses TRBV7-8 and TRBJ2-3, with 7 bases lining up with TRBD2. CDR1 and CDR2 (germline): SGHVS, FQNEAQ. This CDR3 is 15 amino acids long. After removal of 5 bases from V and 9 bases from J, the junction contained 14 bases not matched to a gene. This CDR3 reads CASSLSGSFGATQYF. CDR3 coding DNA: TGTGCCAGCAGCCTTAGCGGGTCTTTCGGGGCGACGCAGTATTTT.

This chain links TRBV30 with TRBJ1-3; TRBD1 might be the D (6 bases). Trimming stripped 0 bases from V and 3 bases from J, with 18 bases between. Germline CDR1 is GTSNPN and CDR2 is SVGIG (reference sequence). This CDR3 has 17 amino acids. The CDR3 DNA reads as TGTGCCTGGAGTGTACTGCGGGGGCAGGAGGGTGGAAACACCATATATTTT. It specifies CAWSVLRGQEGGNTIYF.

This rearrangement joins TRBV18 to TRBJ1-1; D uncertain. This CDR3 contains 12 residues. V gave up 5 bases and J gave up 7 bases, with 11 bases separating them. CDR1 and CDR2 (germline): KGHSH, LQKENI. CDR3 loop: CASSIDRYEAFF. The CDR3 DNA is TGTGCCAGCTCAATTGACCGATATGAAGCTTTCTTT.

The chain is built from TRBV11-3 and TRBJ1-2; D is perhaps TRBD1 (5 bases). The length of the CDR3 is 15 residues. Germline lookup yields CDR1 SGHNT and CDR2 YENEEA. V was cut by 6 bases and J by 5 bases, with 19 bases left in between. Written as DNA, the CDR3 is TGTGCCAGCAGGCATACAGGACCCAGAAGATATGGCTACACCTTC. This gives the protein CASRHTGPRRYGYTF.

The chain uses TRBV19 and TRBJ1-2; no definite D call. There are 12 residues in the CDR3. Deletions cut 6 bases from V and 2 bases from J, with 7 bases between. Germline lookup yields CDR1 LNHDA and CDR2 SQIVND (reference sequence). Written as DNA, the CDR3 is TGTGCCAGTAGGCAACGGAACTATGGCTACACCTTC. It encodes CASRQRNYGYTF.

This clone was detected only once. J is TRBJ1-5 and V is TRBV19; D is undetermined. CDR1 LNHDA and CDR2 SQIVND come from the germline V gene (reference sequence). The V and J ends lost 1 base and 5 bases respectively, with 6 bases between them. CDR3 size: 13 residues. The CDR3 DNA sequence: TGTGCCAGTAGTATAGCAGTTCATCAGCCCCAGCATTTT. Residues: CASSIAVHQPQHF.

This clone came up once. The CDR3 sequence is CASTFSGGAGETQYF. CDR3 bases: TGTGCCAGTACTTTTAGCGGGGGGGCCGGAGAGACCCAGTACTTC. The V and J genes are TRBV19 and TRBJ2-5, with 11 bases lining up with TRBD2. Trimming at V came to 7 bases and at J to 4 bases, leaving 8 bases not matched to a gene. The CDR3 runs 15 residues. Germline values: CDR1 LNHDA, CDR2 SQIVND (reference sequence).

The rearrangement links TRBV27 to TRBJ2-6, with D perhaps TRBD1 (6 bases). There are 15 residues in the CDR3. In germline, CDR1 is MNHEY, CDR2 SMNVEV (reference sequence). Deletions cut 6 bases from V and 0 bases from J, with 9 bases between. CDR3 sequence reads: CASSYRDSGANVLTF. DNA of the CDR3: TGTGCCAGCAGCTACAGGGACTCTGGGGCCAACGTCCTGACTTTC.

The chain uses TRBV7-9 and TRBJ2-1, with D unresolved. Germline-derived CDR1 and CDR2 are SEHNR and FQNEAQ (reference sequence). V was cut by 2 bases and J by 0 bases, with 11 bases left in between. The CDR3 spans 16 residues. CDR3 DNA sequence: TGTGCCAGCAGCTTATCGGCGGCAAGCTCCTACAATGAGCAGTTCTTC. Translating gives CASSLSAASSYNEQFF.

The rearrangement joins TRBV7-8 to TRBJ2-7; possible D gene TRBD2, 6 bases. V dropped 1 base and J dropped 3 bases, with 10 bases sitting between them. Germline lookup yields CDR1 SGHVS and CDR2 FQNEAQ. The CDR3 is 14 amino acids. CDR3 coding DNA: TGTGCCAGCAGCTTAGTCGGGGGTGACTACGAGCAGTACTTC. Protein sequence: CASSLVGGDYEQYF.

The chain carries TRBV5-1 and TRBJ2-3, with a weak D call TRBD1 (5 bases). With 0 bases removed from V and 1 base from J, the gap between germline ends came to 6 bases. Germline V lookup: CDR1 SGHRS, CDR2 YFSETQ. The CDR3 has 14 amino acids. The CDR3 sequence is CASSLGQRTDTQYF. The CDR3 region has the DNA TGCGCCAGCAGCTTGGGACAGCGCACAGATACGCAGTATTTT.

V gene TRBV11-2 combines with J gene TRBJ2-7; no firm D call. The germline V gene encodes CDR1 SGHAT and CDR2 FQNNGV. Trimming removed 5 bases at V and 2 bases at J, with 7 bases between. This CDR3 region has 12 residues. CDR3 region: CASSKATYEQYV. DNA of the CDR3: TGTGCCAGCAGCAAGGCGACCTACGAGCAGTACGTC.

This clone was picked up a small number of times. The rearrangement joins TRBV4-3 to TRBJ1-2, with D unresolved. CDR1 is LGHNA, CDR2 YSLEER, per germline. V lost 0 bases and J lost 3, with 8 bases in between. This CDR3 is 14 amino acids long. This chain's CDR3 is CASSQENTHYGYTF. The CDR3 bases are TGCGCCAGCAGCCAAGAGAATACCCACTATGGCTACACCTTC.

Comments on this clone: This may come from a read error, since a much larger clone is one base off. CDR3 loop: CATGGLGDTEAFF. The CDR3 nucleotides read TGTGCCACGGGGGGTTTGGGGGACACTGAAGCTTTCTTT. This chain connects TRBV7-9 to TRBJ1-1, with D maybe TRBD1 (5 bases). The germline V gene encodes CDR1 SEHNR and CDR2 FQNEAQ (reference sequence). CDR3 size: 13 residues. V lost 10 bases and J 3 bases, leaving 15 bases between the germline ends.

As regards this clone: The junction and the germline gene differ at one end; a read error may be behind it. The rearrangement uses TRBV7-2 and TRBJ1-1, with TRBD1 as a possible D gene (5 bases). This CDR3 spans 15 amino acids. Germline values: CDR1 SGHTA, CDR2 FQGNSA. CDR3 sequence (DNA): TGTGCCAGCAGCTCAACCGGCAGGGTTAACACTGAAGCTTCCTTT. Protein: CASSSTGRVNTEASF.

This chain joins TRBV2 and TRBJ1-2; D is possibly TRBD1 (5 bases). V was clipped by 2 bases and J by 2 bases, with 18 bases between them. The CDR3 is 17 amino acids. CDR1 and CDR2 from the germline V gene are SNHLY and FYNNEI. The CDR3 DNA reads TGTGCCAGCAGTGAATTTTGGTCGCGACGGACAAACTATGGCTACACCTTC. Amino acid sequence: CASSEFWSRRTNYGYTF. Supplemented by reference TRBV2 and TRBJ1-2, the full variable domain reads EPEVTQTPSHQVTQMGQEVILRCVPISNHLYFYWYRQILGQKVEFLVSFYNNEISEKSEIFDDQFSVERPDGSNFTLKIRSTKLEDSAMYFCASSEFWSRRTNYGYTFGSGTRLTVV.

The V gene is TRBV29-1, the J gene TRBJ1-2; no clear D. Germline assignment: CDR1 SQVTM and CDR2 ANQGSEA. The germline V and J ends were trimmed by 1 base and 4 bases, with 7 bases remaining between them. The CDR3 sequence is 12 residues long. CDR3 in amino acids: CSVEVQSYGYTF. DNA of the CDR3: TGCAGCGTTGAAGTACAGAGCTATGGCTACACCTTC. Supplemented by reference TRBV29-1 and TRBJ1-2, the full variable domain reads SAVISQKPSRDICQRGTSLTIQCQVDSQVTMMFWYRQQPGQSLTLIATANQGSEATYESGFVIDKFPISRPNLTFSTLTVSNMSPEDSSIYLCSVEVQSYGYTFGSGTRLTVV.

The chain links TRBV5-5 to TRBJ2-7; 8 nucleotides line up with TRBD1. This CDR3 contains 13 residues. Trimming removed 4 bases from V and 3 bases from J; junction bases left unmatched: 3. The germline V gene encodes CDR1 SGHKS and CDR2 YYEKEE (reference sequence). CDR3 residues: CASSETGVYEQYF. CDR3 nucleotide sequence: TGTGCCAGCAGCGAGACAGGGGTCTACGAGCAGTACTTC.

The CDR3 DNA follows: TGTGCCTGGAGTGCTCTTACTATTTACAATGAGCAGTTCTTC. Encoded protein: CAWSALTIYNEQFF. The chain couples TRBV30 to TRBJ2-1; no clear D. Trimming pared 1 base from V and 4 bases from J, leaving 11 bases between. Germline CDR1 is GTSNPN and CDR2 is SVGIG (reference sequence). The CDR3 is 14 residues long.

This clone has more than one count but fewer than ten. The CDR3 is CATKPDPRTNGYTF. Written as DNA, the CDR3 is TGTGCCACCAAACCGGACCCTAGGACGAACGGCTACACCTTC. The rearrangement links TRBV19 to TRBJ1-2; no clear D gene. Trimming stripped 10 bases from V and 8 bases from J, with 23 bases between. CDR1 is LNHDA, CDR2 SQIVND, per germline (reference sequence). This CDR3 is 14 amino acids long.

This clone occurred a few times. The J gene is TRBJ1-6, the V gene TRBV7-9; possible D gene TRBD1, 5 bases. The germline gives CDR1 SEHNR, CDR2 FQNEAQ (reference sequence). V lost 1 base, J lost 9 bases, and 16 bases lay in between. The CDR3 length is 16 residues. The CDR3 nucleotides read TGTGCCAGCAGCTTAGTCCTCGGGCAGGGCGGTTCACCCCTCCACTTT. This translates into CASSLVLGQGGSPLHF.

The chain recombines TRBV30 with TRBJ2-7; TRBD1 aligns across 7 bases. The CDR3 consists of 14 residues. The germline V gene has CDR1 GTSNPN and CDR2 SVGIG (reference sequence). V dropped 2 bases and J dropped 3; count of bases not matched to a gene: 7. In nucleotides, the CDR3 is TGTGCCTGGAGTCCCGGGACAGCAAGCTACGAGCAGTACTTC. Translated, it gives CAWSPGTASYEQYF.

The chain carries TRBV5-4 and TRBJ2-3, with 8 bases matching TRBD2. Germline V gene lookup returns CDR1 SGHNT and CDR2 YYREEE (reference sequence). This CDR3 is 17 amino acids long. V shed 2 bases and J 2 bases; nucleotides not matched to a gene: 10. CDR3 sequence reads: CASSFPQIAGSTDTQYF. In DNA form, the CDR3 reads TGTGCCAGCAGCTTTCCCCAAATAGCGGGGTCCACAGATACGCAGTATTTT.

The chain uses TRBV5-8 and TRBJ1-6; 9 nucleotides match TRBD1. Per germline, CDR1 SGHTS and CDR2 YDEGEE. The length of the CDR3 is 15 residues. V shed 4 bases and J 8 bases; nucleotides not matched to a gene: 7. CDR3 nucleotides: TGTGCCAGCAGCCGGACAGGGGTCGATTATTCACCCCTCCACTTT. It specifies CASSRTGVDYSPLHF.